This T cell receptor (beta chain) was sequenced in a study of T cells in Graves' hyperthyroidism and ophthalmopathy. Amplified TCR beta CDR3 regions came from RNA transcripts. With the HTBI primer set, the TCR CDR3 went through a first round of RT-PCR. From the multiplex PCR reads, TCRdb called clonotypes with MiXCR, one entry per CDR3 protein. The sample carries 250,000 to 300,000 distinct CDR3 sequences, roughly 20% recorded once. With 3 bases removed from V and 0 bases from J, the gap between germline ends came to 6 bases. CDR1 is DFQATT, CDR2 SNEGSKA, per germline (reference sequence). The CDR3 contains 13 residues.

The sample comprised blood. The J gene is TRBJ1-5, the V gene TRBV20-1; D is unclear. This TCR was sampled from a man between 50 and 59 years old with Graves' ophthalmopathy. The CDR3 spells CSASKNSNQPQHF. DNA of the CDR3: TGCAGTGCTAGTAAGAATAGCAATCAGCCCCAGCATTTT.